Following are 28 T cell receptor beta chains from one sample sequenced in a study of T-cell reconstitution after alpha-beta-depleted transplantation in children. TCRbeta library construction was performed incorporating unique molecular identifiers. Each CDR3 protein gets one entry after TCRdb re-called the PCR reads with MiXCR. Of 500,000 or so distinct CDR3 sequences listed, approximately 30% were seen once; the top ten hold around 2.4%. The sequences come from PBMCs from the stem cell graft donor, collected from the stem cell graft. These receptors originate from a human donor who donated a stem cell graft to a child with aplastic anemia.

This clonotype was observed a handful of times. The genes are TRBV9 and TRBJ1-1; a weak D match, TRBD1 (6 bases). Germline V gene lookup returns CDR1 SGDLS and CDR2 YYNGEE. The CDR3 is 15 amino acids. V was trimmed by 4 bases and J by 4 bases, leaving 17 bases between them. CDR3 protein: CASSPRGAGSTEAFF. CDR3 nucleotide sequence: TGTGCCAGCAGCCCGAGGGGGGCGGGGAGCACTGAAGCTTTCTTT.

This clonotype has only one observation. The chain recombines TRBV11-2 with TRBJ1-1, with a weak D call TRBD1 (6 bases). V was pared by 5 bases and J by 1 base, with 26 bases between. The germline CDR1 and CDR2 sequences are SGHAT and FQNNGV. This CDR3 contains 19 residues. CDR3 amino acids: CASSPSLLYIQGTNTEAFF. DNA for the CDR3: TGTGCCAGCAGCCCGAGCCTCCTTTACATACAGGGAACGAACACTGAAGCTTTCTTT.

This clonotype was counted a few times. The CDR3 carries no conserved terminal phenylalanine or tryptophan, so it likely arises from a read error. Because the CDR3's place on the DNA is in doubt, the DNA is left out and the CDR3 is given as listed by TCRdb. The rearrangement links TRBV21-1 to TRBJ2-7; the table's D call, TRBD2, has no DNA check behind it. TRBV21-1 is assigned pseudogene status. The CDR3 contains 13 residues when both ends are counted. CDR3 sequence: CASSRRSGRVFFT.

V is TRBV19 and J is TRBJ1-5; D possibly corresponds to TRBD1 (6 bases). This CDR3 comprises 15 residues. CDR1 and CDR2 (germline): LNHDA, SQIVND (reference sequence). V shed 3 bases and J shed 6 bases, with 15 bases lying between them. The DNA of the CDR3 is TGTGCCAGTAGTATGAGGAACAGGGATGGTCAGCCCCAGCATTTT. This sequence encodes CASSMRNRDGQPQHF.

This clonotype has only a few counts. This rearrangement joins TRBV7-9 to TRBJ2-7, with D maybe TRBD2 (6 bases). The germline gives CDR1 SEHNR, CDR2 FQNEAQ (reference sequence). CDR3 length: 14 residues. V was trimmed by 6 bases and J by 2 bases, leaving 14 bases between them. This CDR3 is CASSSGTVAYEQYF. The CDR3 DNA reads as TGTGCCAGCAGTTCCGGGACTGTTGCCTACGAGCAGTACTTC.

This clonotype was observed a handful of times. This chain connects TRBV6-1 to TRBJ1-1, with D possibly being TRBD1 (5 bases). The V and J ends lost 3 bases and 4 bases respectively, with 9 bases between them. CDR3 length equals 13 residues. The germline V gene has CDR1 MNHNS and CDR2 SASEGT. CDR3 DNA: TGTGCCAGCAGTGACAGGGATAGCACTGAAGCTTTCTTT. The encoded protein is CASSDRDSTEAFF.

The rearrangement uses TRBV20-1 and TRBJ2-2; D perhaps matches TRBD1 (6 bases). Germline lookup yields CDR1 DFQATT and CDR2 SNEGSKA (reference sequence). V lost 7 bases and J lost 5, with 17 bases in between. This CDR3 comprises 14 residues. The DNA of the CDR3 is TGCAGTGGAAGGGACACAGTGGGGACCGGGGAGCTGTTTTTT. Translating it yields CSGRDTVGTGELFF.

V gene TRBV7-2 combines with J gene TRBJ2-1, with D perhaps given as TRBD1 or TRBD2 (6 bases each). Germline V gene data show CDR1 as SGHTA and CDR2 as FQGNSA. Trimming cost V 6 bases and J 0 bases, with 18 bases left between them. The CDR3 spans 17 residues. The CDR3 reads CASSFPPGASSYNEQFF. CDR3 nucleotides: TGTGCCAGCAGTTTCCCCCCGGGGGCGAGCTCCTACAATGAGCAGTTCTTC.

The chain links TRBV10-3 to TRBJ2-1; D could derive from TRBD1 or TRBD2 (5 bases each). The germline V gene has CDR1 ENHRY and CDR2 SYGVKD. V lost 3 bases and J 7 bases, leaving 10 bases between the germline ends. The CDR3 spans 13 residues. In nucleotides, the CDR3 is TGTGCCATCAGTGATACCGGGACGAATGAGCAGTTCTTC. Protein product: CAISDTGTNEQFF.

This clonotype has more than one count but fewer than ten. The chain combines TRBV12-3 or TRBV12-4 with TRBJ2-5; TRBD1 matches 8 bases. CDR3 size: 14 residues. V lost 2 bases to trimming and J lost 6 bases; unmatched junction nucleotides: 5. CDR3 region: CASSLTGGLQTQYF. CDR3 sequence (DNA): TGTGCCAGCAGTTTAACAGGGGGTTTGCAGACCCAGTACTTC.

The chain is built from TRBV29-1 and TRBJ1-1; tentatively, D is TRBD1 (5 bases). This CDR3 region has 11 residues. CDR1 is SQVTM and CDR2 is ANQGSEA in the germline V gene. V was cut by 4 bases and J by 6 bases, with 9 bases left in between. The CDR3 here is CSVGGRAEAFF. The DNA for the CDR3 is TGCAGCGTTGGGGGGAGGGCTGAAGCTTTCTTT.

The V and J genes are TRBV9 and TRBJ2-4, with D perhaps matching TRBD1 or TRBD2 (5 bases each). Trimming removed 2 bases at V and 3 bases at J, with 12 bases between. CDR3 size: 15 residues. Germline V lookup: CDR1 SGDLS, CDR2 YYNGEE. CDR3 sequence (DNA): TGTGCCAGCAGCGTTTCCGGGACCGTCAAAAACATTCAGTACTTC. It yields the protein CASSVSGTVKNIQYF.

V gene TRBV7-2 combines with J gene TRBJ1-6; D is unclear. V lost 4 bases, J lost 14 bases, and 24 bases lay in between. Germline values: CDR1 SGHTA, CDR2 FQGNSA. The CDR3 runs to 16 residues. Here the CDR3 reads CASSSPGGRLQSSLHF. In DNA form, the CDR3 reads TGTGCCAGCAGCTCGCCTGGAGGCAGATTACAATCATCCCTCCACTTT.

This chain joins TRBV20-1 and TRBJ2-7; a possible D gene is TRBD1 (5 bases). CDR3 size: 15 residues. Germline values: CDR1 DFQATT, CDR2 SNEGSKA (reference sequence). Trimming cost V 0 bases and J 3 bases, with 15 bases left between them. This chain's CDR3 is CSARDPETAIYEQYF. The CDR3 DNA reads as TGCAGTGCTAGAGATCCCGAGACAGCGATCTACGAGCAGTACTTC.

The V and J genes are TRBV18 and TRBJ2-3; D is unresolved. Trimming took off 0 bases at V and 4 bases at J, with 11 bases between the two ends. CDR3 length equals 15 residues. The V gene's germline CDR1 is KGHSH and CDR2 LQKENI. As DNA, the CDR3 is TGTGCCAGCTCACCACCGGCGAACCTTGCAGATACGCAGTATTTT. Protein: CASSPPANLADTQYF.

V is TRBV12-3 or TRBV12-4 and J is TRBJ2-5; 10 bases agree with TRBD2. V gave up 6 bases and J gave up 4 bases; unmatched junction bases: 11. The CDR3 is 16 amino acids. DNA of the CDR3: TGTGCCAGCAGACTTAGCGGGAGGAACCCTGGAGAGACCCAGTACTTC. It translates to CASRLSGRNPGETQYF.

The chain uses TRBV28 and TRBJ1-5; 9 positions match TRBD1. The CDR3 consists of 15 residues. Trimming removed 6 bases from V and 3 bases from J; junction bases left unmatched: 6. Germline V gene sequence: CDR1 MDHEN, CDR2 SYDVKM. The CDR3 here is CASSRTGALNQPQHF. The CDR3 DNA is TGTGCCAGCAGCAGGACAGGGGCGCTCAATCAGCCCCAGCATTTT.

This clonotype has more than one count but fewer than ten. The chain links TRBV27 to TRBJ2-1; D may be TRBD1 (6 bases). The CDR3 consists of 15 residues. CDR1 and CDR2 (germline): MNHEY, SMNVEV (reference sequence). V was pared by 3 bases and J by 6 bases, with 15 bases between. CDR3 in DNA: TGTGCCAGCAGTTTGGCAGGGGCTAGTCGCAATGAGCAGTTCTTC. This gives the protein CASSLAGASRNEQFF.

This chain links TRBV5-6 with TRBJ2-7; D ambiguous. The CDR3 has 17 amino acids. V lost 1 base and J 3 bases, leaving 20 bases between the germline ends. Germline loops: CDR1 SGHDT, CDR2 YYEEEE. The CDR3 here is CASSLQILILLLYEQYV. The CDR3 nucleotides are TGTGCCAGCAGCTTGCAAATACTAATACTCCTCCTCTACGAGCAGTACGTC.

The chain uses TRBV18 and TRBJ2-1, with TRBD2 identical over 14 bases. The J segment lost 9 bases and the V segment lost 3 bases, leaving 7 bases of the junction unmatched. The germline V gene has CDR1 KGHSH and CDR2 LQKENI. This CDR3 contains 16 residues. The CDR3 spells CASSPTSGRAFGEQFF. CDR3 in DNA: TGTGCCAGCTCACCGACTAGCGGGAGGGCCTTTGGTGAGCAGTTCTTC.

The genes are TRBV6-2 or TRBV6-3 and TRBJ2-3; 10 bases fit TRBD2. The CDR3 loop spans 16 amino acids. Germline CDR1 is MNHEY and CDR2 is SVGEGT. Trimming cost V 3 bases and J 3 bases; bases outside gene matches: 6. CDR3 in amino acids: CASSYGSSGRTDTQYF. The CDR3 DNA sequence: TGTGCCAGCAGTTATGGGTCTAGCGGGAGAACAGATACGCAGTATTTT.

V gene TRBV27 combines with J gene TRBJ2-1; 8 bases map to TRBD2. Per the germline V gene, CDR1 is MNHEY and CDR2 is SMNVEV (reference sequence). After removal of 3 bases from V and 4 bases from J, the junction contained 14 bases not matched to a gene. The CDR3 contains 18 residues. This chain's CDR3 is CASSFVGVSGIIYNEQFF. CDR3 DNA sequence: TGTGCCAGCAGTTTCGTAGGTGTTAGCGGGATTATATACAATGAGCAGTTCTTC.

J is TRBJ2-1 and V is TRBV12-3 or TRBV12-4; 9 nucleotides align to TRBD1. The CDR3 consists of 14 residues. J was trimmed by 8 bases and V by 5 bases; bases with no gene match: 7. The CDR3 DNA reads TGTGCCAGCAGTGTGGGACAGGGTGGGTATGAGCAGTTCTTC. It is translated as CASSVGQGGYEQFF.

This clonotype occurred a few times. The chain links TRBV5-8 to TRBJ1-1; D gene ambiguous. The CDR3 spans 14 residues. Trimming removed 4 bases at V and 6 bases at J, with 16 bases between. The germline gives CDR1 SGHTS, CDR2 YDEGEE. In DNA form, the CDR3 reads TGTGCCAGCAGCGCTCCGGGGTTTAGGGCTGAAGCTTTCTTT. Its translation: CASSAPGFRAEAFF.

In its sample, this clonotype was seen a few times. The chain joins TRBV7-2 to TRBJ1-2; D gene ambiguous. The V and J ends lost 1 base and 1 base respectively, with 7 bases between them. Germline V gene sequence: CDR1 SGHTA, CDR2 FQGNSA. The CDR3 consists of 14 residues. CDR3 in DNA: TGTGCCAGCAGCTTAGTGACCGATAACTATGGCTACACCTTC. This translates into CASSLVTDNYGYTF.

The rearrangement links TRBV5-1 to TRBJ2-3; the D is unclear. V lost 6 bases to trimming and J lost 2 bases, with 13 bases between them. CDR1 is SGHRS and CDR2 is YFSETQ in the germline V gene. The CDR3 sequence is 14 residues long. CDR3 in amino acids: CASNLEQYTDTQYF. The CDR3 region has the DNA TGCGCCAGCAACCTGGAACAGTACACAGATACGCAGTATTTT.

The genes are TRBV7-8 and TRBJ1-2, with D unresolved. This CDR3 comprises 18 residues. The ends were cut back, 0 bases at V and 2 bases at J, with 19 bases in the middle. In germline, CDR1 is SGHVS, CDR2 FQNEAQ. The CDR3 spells CASSLAPWRRVSNYGYTF. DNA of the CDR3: TGTGCCAGCAGCTTAGCGCCTTGGCGCAGAGTTTCGAACTATGGCTACACCTTC.

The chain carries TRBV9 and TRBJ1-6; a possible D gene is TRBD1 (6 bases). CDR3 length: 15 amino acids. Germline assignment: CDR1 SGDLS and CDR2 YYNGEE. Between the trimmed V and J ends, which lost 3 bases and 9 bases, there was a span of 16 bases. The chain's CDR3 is CASSAQGITGSPLHF. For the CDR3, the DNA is TGTGCCAGCAGCGCACAGGGTATTACAGGTTCACCCCTCCACTTT. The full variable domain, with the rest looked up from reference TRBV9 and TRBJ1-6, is DSGVTQTPKHLITATGQRVTLRCSPRSGDLSVYWYQQSLDQGLQFLIQYYNGEERAKGNILERFSAQQFPDLHSELNLSSLELGDSALYFCASSAQGITGSPLHFGNGTRLTVT.